This T cell receptor (beta chain) appears in the sequencing data of a study of T-cell reconstitution after alpha-beta-depleted transplantation in children. Whole-study findings and limits: Alpha-beta T cells present about two months after transplant were reported to originate from several hundred expanded graft clones.

This clonotype was detected many times. What it binds is not known. Preparation of the TCRbeta library involved a method that used unique molecular identifiers. TCRdb fed the PCR reads into MiXCR, producing one record per CDR3 protein. Of around 700,000 distinct CDR3 sequences in the sample, 10% to 15% were seen once. The CDR3 runs 13 residues. V was pared by 3 bases and J by 6 bases, with 12 bases between. Germline V gives CDR1 SGHAT, CDR2 FQNNGV. The chain is built from TRBV11-2 and TRBJ2-7; unclear D gene. The sequence was collected from a girl aged 2 to 10 with congenital amegakaryocytic thrombocytopenia, due to receive a stem cell transplant. The starting material was PBMCs, obtained before TCRalphabeta/CD19-depleted stem cell transplant. The CDR3 DNA follows: TGTGCCAGCAGCTTTACGTTGCTGGGCGAGCAGTACTTC. Its translation is CASSFTLLGEQYF.